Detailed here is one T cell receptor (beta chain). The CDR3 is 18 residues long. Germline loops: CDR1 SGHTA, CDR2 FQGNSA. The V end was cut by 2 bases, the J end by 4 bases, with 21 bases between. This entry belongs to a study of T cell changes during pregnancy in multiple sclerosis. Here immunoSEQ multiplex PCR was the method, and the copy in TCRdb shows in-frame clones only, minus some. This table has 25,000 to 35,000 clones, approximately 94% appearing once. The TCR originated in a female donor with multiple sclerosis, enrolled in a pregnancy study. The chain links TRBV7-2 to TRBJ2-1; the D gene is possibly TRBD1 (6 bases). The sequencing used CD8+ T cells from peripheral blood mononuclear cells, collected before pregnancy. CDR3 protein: CASSLWGPTETDYNEQFF. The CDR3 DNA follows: TGTGCCAGCAGCTTATGGGGGCCCACGGAGACGGATTACAATGAGCAGTTCTTC.